The source of this T cell receptor beta chain is a study of CD8 T cells in Susac syndrome. Reverse transcription used roughly 0.5 to 1 ug RNA and random hexamers. With immunoSEQ multiplex PCR, TCR beta CDR3 was amplified across 54 Vbeta and 13 Jbeta. TCRdb analysed the immunoSEQ multiplex PCR reads with MiXCR anew, one entry per CDR3 protein. The sample has some 120,000 distinct CDR3 sequences; 90% to 95% are singletons. Germline CDR1 is SGHTA and CDR2 is FQGNSA. CDR3 length equals 15 residues. Losses at the gene ends were 6 bases for V and 5 bases for J; bases not matched to a gene: 10. Sequencing of TCR beta, carried out with a high-throughput approach, was applied to CD8+ and CD4+ T cells from the blood. This clonotype occurred once.

The J gene is TRBJ1-1, the V gene TRBV7-2; 9 bases map to TRBD1. What was sequenced was CD8+ T cells from PBMCs. This clonotype originated in a human donor with multiple sclerosis. The CDR3 DNA follows: TGTGCCAGCAGGTCCATGGGACAGGGTGAGACTGAAGCTTTCTTT. It codes for CASRSMGQGETEAFF.